This is a list of T cell receptor beta chains from one sample in a study of T cells in Graves' hyperthyroidism and ophthalmopathy. TCRdb re-analysed the multiplex PCR reads in MiXCR, keeping a single row per CDR3 protein. The repertoire holds fewer than 300,000 distinct CDR3 sequences, with less than 30% as singletons. The sample taken for sequencing was blood. The receptors were sampled from a middle-aged man with Graves' hyperthyroidism that later progressed to Graves' ophthalmopathy. Both conserved end residues are part of each CDR3. A D gene is named only where the DNA matches it firmly. The listing skips clone size in some rows; elsewhere it reads once, few, many or a size class.

TRBV6-1	NA	TRBJ1-2	many	CASSKGTEVYGYTF	TGTGCCAGCAGTAAGGGGACCGAAGTCTATGGCTACACCTTC
TRBV11-1	NA	TRBJ1-3	many	CASSLGESSGNTIYF	TGTGCCAGCAGCTTAGGGGAGAGCTCTGGAAACACCATATATTTT
TRBV27	TRBD1	TRBJ2-7	many	CASSAYRGFSYEQYF	TGTGCCAGCAGTGCCTACAGGGGGTTCTCCTACGAGCAGTACTTC
TRBV7-2	NA	TRBJ2-5	NA	CASSLMGSGETQYF	TGTGCCAGCAGCTTAATGGGTTCCGGAGAGACCCAGTACTTC
TRBV12-5	TRBD1	TRBJ2-7	many	CASGLVFGGQGDYEQYF	TGTGCTAGTGGTTTGGTATTCGGGGGACAGGGCGACTACGAGCAGTACTTC
TRBV5-1	NA	TRBJ2-2	many	CASSETGDTGELFF	TGCGCCAGCAGCGAGACAGGCGACACCGGGGAGCTGTTTTTT
TRBV4-2	TRBD2	TRBJ2-7	many	CASSQAVLGLGVEQYF	TGTGCCAGCAGCCAAGCCGTCTTGGGACTAGGGGTCGAGCAGTACTTC
TRBV28	NA	TRBJ2-5	NA	CASKTRVSPGTQYF	TGTGCCAGCAAGACCAGGGTCTCCCCTGGGACCCAGTACTTC
TRBV6-5	NA	TRBJ1-2	many	CASSNRAGGYGYTF	TGTGCCAGCAGTAACCGGGCTGGAGGCTATGGCTACACCTTC
TRBV4-1	TRBD1	TRBJ2-7	many	CASSQGQAGSSYEQYF	TGCGCCAGCAGCCAGGGACAGGCGGGATCCTCCTACGAGCAGTACTTC
TRBV2	NA	TRBJ2-7	few	CASSEGLDYEQYF	TGTGCCAGCAGTGAAGGACTAGACTACGAGCAGTACTTC
TRBV10-3	NA	TRBJ2-1	many	CAIRTNQNNEQFF	TGTGCCATCAGGACCAATCAAAACAATGAGCAGTTCTTC
TRBV7-3	TRBD2	TRBJ2-5	many	CASSDLAEPGETQYF	TGTGCCAGCAGCGACCTAGCGGAACCCGGGGAGACCCAGTACTTC
TRBV6-5	NA	TRBJ1-1	NA	CASSYGLGGNTEAFF	TGTGCCAGCAGTTACGGATTGGGGGGGAACACTGAAGCTTTCTTT
TRBV29-1	NA	TRBJ2-5	many	CSVWDGDWETQYF	TGCAGCGTATGGGACGGAGATTGGGAGACCCAGTACTTC
TRBV6-2/TRBV6-3	TRBD2	TRBJ2-5	few	CASSLTSGGQETQYF	TGTGCCAGCAGTCTGACTAGCGGGGGGCAAGAGACCCAGTACTTC
TRBV6-2/TRBV6-3	NA	TRBJ2-5	NA	CASSYSTGDQETQYF	TGTGCCAGCAGTTACTCGACAGGTGACCAAGAGACCCAGTACTTC
TRBV20-1	NA	TRBJ2-7	NA	CSARPVFVSYEQYF	TGCAGTGCTAGGCCGGTCTTTGTCTCCTACGAGCAGTACTTC
TRBV2	NA	TRBJ2-7	many	CASSGGRPVREQYF	TGTGCCAGCAGTGGGGGAAGGCCAGTCCGGGAGCAGTACTTC
TRBV7-2	NA	TRBJ2-7	few	CASSPQGGASYEQYF	TGTGCCAGCAGCCCTCAGGGGGGCGCCTCCTACGAGCAGTACTTC
TRBV12-3/TRBV12-4	TRBD1	TRBJ2-5	many	CASSWTGGTQETQYF	TGTGCCAGCAGTTGGACAGGGGGCACACAAGAGACCCAGTACTTC
TRBV19	TRBD1	TRBJ1-5	many	CASNTGGYQPQHF	TGTGCCAGCAATACAGGGGGCTATCAGCCCCAGCATTTT
TRBV6-5	NA	TRBJ1-1	many	CATNAGWMAFF	TGTGCCACTAACGCGGGGTGGATGGCTTTCTTT
TRBV7-2	TRBD1	TRBJ2-5	NA	CASSLGSRTGLETQYF	TGTGCCAGCAGCTTAGGATCCCGGACAGGCCTAGAGACCCAGTACTTC
TRBV6-5	NA	TRBJ1-2	many	CASSWGPAGGYTF	TGTGCCAGCAGTTGGGGTCCGGCGGGGGGCTACACCTTC
TRBV20-1	NA	TRBJ1-1	NA	CSALQRGGGAFF	TGCAGTGCTCTTCAAAGAGGAGGTGGGGCTTTCTTT
TRBV14	TRBD2	TRBJ2-7	many	CASSQDRLAALSYEQYF	TGTGCCAGCAGCCAAGATCGTCTAGCGGCTCTCTCCTACGAGCAGTACTTC
TRBV12-3/TRBV12-4	NA	TRBJ1-1	NA	CASRLGGVNTEAFF	TGTGCCAGCAGATTGGGGGGGGTGAACACTGAAGCTTTCTTT
TRBV10-3	TRBD1	TRBJ1-2	many	CAISGRQGANYGYTF	TGTGCCATCAGTGGGAGACAGGGCGCTAACTATGGCTACACCTTC
TRBV30	NA	TRBJ1-1	many	CAWGTGPYTEAFF	TGTGCCTGGGGGACCGGGCCATACACTGAAGCTTTCTTT
TRBV6-5	TRBD1	TRBJ1-2	many	CASSTPGQSYTF	TGTGCCAGCAGTACTCCGGGACAGTCATACACCTTC
TRBV6-1	TRBD2	TRBJ2-5	many	CASSEAGGTGVETQYF	TGTGCCAGCAGTGAAGCGGGGGGGACCGGAGTAGAGACCCAGTACTTC
TRBV7-2	TRBD1	TRBJ1-2	many	CASSLRGGRPNYGYTF	TGTGCCAGCAGCCTCCGAGGGGGCCGTCCTAACTATGGCTACACCTTC
TRBV6-2/TRBV6-3	NA	TRBJ1-1	once	CASVTVGAEAFF	TGTGCCAGTGTGACGGTTGGGGCTGAAGCTTTCTTT
TRBV25-1	TRBD2	TRBJ2-5	many	CASSSGGWLAGVWETQYF	TGTGCCAGCAGCTCGGGAGGCTGGCTAGCGGGAGTATGGGAGACCCAGTACTTC
TRBV12-3/TRBV12-4	TRBD2	TRBJ2-7	many	CASSLLAGGTYEQYF	TGTGCCAGCAGCCTACTAGCGGGAGGTACCTACGAGCAGTACTTC
TRBV4-2	NA	TRBJ2-7	many	CASSRTTGTEQYF	TGTGCCAGCAGCCGTACCACAGGCACCGAGCAGTACTTC
TRBV28	TRBD2	TRBJ2-5	NA	CASSLTTTLAEEEETQYF	TGTGCCAGCAGTCTCACCACCACACTAGCGGAGGAGGAGGAGACCCAGTACTTC
TRBV12-3/TRBV12-4	TRBD1	TRBJ1-1	NA	CASSLGTGTNTEAFF	TGTGCCAGCAGCCTGGGGACAGGTACCAACACTGAAGCTTTCTTT
TRBV7-2	NA	TRBJ1-1	many	CASSSQSGSLEAFF	TGTGCCAGCAGCTCTCAAAGTGGCAGTCTTGAAGCTTTCTTT
TRBV20-1	NA	TRBJ1-6	NA	CSASYSDNSPLHF	TGCAGTGCTAGTTACAGTGATAATTCACCCCTCCACTTT
TRBV2	NA	TRBJ1-1	many	CASSEAVTGLMNTEAFF	TGTGCCAGCAGTGAAGCTGTGACAGGCCTTATGAACACTGAAGCTTTCTTT
TRBV24-1	TRBD1	TRBJ2-5	many	CATAPGTASQETQYF	TGTGCCACCGCCCCGGGGACAGCTTCACAAGAGACCCAGTACTTC
TRBV15	TRBD1	TRBJ2-5	many	CATSGQGRGEETQYF	TGTGCCACCAGCGGACAGGGTAGGGGGGAAGAGACCCAGTACTTC
TRBV30	TRBD2	TRBJ2-7	many	CACPTSDPYEQYF	TGTGCCTGTCCGACTAGCGACCCCTACGAGCAGTACTTC
TRBV10-3	NA	TRBJ2-2	many	CAISEGFGVIIGELFF	TGTGCCATCAGTGAGGGCTTTGGAGTTATTATCGGGGAGCTGTTTTTT
TRBV20-1	TRBD2	TRBJ2-5	many	CSAIGLAGGETQYF	TGCAGTGCTATAGGACTAGCGGGAGGGGAGACCCAGTACTTC
TRBV10-3	TRBD2	TRBJ2-5	many	CATRPGLAGNVVGTQYF	TGTGCCACCAGACCTGGACTAGCGGGAAACGTAGTAGGGACCCAGTACTTC
TRBV12-3/TRBV12-4	NA	TRBJ1-1	NA	CASSLKSGKAFF	TGTGCCAGCAGTTTAAAGTCCGGGAAAGCTTTCTTT
TRBV20-1	NA	TRBJ1-5	NA	CSASLLRNQPQHF	TGCAGTGCTAGTTTACTCCGTAATCAGCCCCAGCATTTT
TRBV6-1	TRBD2	TRBJ2-7	NA	CATTSGKSYEQYF	TGTGCCACAACTAGCGGGAAATCCTACGAGCAGTACTTC
TRBV20-1	TRBD1	TRBJ1-1	many	CSARRDRNTEAFF	TGCAGTGCTAGAAGGGACAGAAACACTGAAGCTTTCTTT
TRBV28	NA	TRBJ1-6	many	CASSSLRGGGNSPLHF	TGTGCCAGCAGTTCCCTCCGCGGAGGGGGAAATTCACCCCTCCACTTT
TRBV2	NA	TRBJ2-7	NA	CASSGGTEQYF	TGTGCCAGCAGTGGGGGTACCGAGCAGTACTTC
TRBV19	NA	TRBJ2-4	many	CASSRPDMAKNIQYF	TGTGCCAGTAGTAGGCCGGACATGGCCAAAAACATTCAGTACTTC
TRBV15	TRBD2	TRBJ2-2	NA	CATSRIAGDTGELFF	TGTGCCACCAGCAGGATAGCGGGGGACACCGGGGAGCTGTTTTTT
TRBV20-1	TRBD2	TRBJ2-1	many	CSANSRMSGSGRGYEQFF	TGCAGTGCTAATAGCCGAATGTCGGGTAGCGGGAGGGGGTATGAGCAGTTCTTC